These 28 T cell receptor beta chains share one sample of origin, sequenced in a study of molecular identifiers for immune sequencing clone quantification. MiXCR, run by TCRdb on the PCR reads, gives a single entry per CDR3 protein. The data hold about 630,000 distinct CDR3 sequences, with roughly 23% observed a single time. Input material: naive CD8+ T cells from blood, with Jurkat cell RNA spiked in. Subset noted: FACS-sorted CD8+CD4-CCR7+CD45RA+ naive T cells. Every receptor here comes from a human donor in good health. Some libraries in this study had Jurkat cell RNA spiked in.

This clonotype has a count of ten or more. The gene calls are TRBV20-1 and TRBJ2-7; D is possibly TRBD1 (5 bases). Deletions cut 4 bases from V and 4 bases from J, with 20 bases between. Per the germline V gene, CDR1 is DFQATT and CDR2 is SNEGSKA (reference sequence). The CDR3 covers 15 residues. The CDR3 is CSATARLRAFYEQYF. The CDR3 nucleotides read TGCAGTGCTACAGCACGACTCAGGGCGTTTTACGAGCAGTACTTC.

This clonotype was observed a handful of times. This rearrangement joins TRBV7-2 to TRBJ2-1; 8 nucleotides agree with TRBD2. V shed 5 bases, J shed 9 bases, and the junction held 15 bases outside the gene matches. Germline V lookup: CDR1 SGHTA, CDR2 FQGNSA. This CDR3 has 16 residues. In nucleotides, the CDR3 is TGTGCCAGCAGCCGCCACAGCGGGAGTCCCCCCCTTGAGCAGTTCTTC. This sequence encodes CASSRHSGSPPLEQFF.

Of note for this clonotype: The junction does not match germline at one end; this may be a read error. V and J are TRBV9 and TRBJ2-5; a weak D match, TRBD2 (5 bases). CDR1 is SGDLS and CDR2 is YYNGEE in the germline V gene. CDR3 size: 15 residues. CDR3 sequence (DNA): TGTGCCAGCAGCGGGGTTGGTGGGAGAGGAGAGCCCCAGTACTTC. Its translation is CASSGVGGRGEPQYF.

A few counts support this clonotype. This sequence joins TRBV7-9 and TRBJ1-4, with 7 bases lining up with TRBD1. J gave up 2 bases and V 2 bases, and 5 bases lay outside the gene matches. Germline lookup yields CDR1 SEHNR and CDR2 FQNEAQ (reference sequence). This CDR3 spans 16 amino acids. The CDR3 coding sequence is TGTGCCAGCAGCTTACCTGCACAGGGGACTAATGAAAAACTGTTTTTT. Translation: CASSLPAQGTNEKLFF.

CDR3 in DNA: TGCGCCAGCAGCTCGGGGTGGGACGAGCAGTACTTC. Translating it yields CASSSGWDEQYF. The chain combines TRBV5-1 with TRBJ2-7; TRBD2 might be the D (5 bases). With 3 bases removed from V and 5 bases from J, the gap between germline ends came to 9 bases. Germline CDR1 SGHRS, CDR2 YFSETQ. The CDR3 is 12 amino acids.

This clonotype has a count of ten or more. The rearrangement links TRBV2 to TRBJ2-5, with TRBD2 identical over 7 bases. V lost 4 bases to trimming and J lost 3 bases; unmatched junction nucleotides: 5. Germline V gene data show CDR1 as SNHLY and CDR2 as FYNNEI. This CDR3 has 14 residues. This CDR3 reads CASSGLAAKETQYF. CDR3 nucleotides: TGTGCCAGCAGTGGGCTAGCGGCTAAAGAGACCCAGTACTTC.

The table lists this clonotype with many counts. The chain has TRBV6-2 or TRBV6-3 and TRBJ2-1, with D perhaps TRBD1 (6 bases). V was pared by 10 bases and J by 2 bases, with 12 bases between. Germline CDR1 MNHEY, CDR2 SVGEGT. This CDR3 has 13 residues. CDR3 nucleotides: TGTGCCACCACCAGGGGCGCCTACAATGAGCAGTTCTTC. It is translated as CATTRGAYNEQFF.

A remark on this clonotype: A read error may explain this, as a much larger clone is one base away. This chain connects TRBV6-1 to TRBJ2-3; no reliable D call. Per the germline V gene, CDR1 is MNHNS and CDR2 is SASEGT. This CDR3 is built from 12 residues. CDR3 loop: CSTRQGTDTQYF. The CDR3, as DNA: TGTTCCACCCGGCAGGGCACAGATACGCAGTATTTT.

This sequence joins TRBV12-3 or TRBV12-4 and TRBJ2-7, with 15 bases aligning to TRBD2. V was clipped by 5 bases and J by 6 bases; unmatched bases: 5. This CDR3 is 15 amino acids long. The CDR3 nucleotides read TGTGCCAGCAGTCAAGGACTAGCGGGAGGGGCCGAGCAGTACTTC. Protein sequence: CASSQGLAGGAEQYF.

This clonotype was picked up a small number of times. The chain joins TRBV5-6 to TRBJ2-1; D might be TRBD1 or TRBD2, each matching 5 bases. Germline loops: CDR1 SGHDT, CDR2 YYEEEE. The V end lost 0 bases, the J end lost 1 base, and 11 bases lay between the germline ends. CDR3 length equals 16 residues. As DNA, the CDR3 is TGTGCCAGCAGCTTGGGGCTGTGGGGGTCCTACAATGAGCAGTTCTTC. Translation gives CASSLGLWGSYNEQFF.

A remark on this clonotype: This may stem from a read error, because a much larger clone lies one nucleotide away. The J gene is TRBJ1-2, the V gene TRBV5-1; 8 bases map to TRBD1. Trimming removed 3 bases from V and 4 bases from J; junction bases left unmatched: 8. CDR3 length equals 15 residues. The germline gives CDR1 SGHRS, CDR2 YFSETQ. CDR3 protein: CASSYRTGMPYGYTF. The CDR3 DNA reads TGCGCCAGCAGCTACCGGACAGGGATGCCCTATGGCTACACCTTC.

This clonotype has a count of ten or more. J is TRBJ2-3 and V is TRBV29-1; tentatively, D is TRBD1 (6 bases). V lost 4 bases to trimming and J lost 1 base, with 12 bases between them. CDR3 length: 14 residues. The germline V gene has CDR1 SQVTM and CDR2 ANQGSEA. The CDR3 region has the DNA TGCAGCGTTGTAGGGACATTGGGCACAGATACGCAGTATTTT. The encoded protein is CSVVGTLGTDTQYF.

The chain employs TRBV6-2 or TRBV6-3 and TRBJ2-2; 9 positions agree with TRBD2. This CDR3 region has 17 residues. Germline V gives CDR1 MNHEY, CDR2 SVGEGT. The V segment lost 2 bases and the J segment 4 bases; nucleotides outside the gene matches: 8. This CDR3 reads CASSYGGTSHLTGELFF. The CDR3 nucleotides read TGTGCCAGCAGTTACGGGGGGACTAGCCACCTCACCGGGGAGCTGTTTTTT.

About this clonotype itself: A much larger clone sits a single nucleotide away, making a read error possible. This CDR3 is CASSYPSGQHYGYTF. The CDR3 coding sequence is TGTGCCAGCAGTTACCCCTCCGGACAGCACTATGGCTACACCTTC. The V call is TRBV6-5, the J call TRBJ1-2; perhaps TRBD1 as D (6 bases). This CDR3 is built from 15 residues. The V gene's germline CDR1 is MNHEY and CDR2 SVGAGI. V lost 2 bases, J lost 3 bases, and 13 bases lay in between.

This clonotype was detected many times. The chain joins TRBV6-5 to TRBJ2-7; a weak D match, TRBD2 (6 bases). Germline V CDR1 and CDR2: MNHEY, SVGAGI. V was shortened by 0 bases and J by 2 bases, with 11 bases between the two germline ends. The CDR3 contains 15 residues. The CDR3 sequence is CASSYSGGLPYEQYF. CDR3 nucleotide sequence: TGTGCCAGCAGTTACTCGGGCGGACTACCCTACGAGCAGTACTTC.

This clonotype was observed a few times. The V and J genes are TRBV20-1 and TRBJ2-7; D ambiguous. Germline CDR1 DFQATT, CDR2 SNEGSKA (reference sequence). Trimming shortened V by 0 bases and J by 6 bases, and 9 bases separated the two germline ends. The CDR3 runs to 12 residues. Here the CDR3 DNA reads TGCAGTGCTAGAGAGATAAGTTTCGAGCAGTACTTC. This sequence encodes CSAREISFEQYF.

This clonotype was detected only once. A much more abundant neighbour one base away suggests this may be a read error. The chain couples TRBV6-5 to TRBJ2-1, with D tentatively TRBD2 (6 bases). Germline V gives CDR1 MNHEY, CDR2 SVGAGI. The CDR3 length is 15 residues. Trimming shortened V by 2 bases and J by 4 bases, and 12 bases separated the two germline ends. CDR3 nucleotide sequence: TGTGCCAGCAGTTACCTGGACGGGGGTTACAATGAGCAGTTCTTC. Encoded protein: CASSYLDGGYNEQFF.

This clonotype has more than one count but fewer than ten. This chain connects TRBV19 to TRBJ2-7; TRBD1 or TRBD2 may be the D gene (5 bases each). The germline V gene has CDR1 LNHDA and CDR2 SQIVND (reference sequence). V lost 4 bases and J 3 bases, leaving 16 bases between the germline ends. The CDR3 is 15 residues long. CDR3 region: CASSTAWDGDYEQYF. CDR3 coding DNA: TGTGCCAGTAGTACAGCGTGGGACGGAGACTACGAGCAGTACTTC.

About this clonotype: Being one base from a much bigger clone, this may be a read error. The gene calls are TRBV5-3 and TRBJ2-7; D is unclear. TRBV5-3 is labeled an ORF, and its function is uncertain. This CDR3 has 13 amino acids. The V and J ends lost 8 bases and 6 bases respectively, with 18 bases between them. Written as DNA, the CDR3 is TGTGCCAGCAGCCTACCCGGCAGTGCCGAGCAGTACTTC. Its protein product is CASSLPGSAEQYF.

This clonotype was seen ten or more times. The CDR3 DNA is TGTGCCAGCAGCCTGCAGGGGCTCAAGAGCTCCTATAATTCACCCCTCCACTTT. The encoded protein is CASSLQGLKSSYNSPLHF. This chain uses TRBV5-6 with TRBJ1-6; TRBD1 might be the D (6 bases). This CDR3 contains 18 residues. V shed 4 bases and J shed 0 bases, with 17 bases lying between them. Germline V gene sequence: CDR1 SGHDT, CDR2 YYEEEE.

This clonotype has a count of ten or more. This rearrangement joins TRBV29-1 to TRBJ2-7; 12 bases line up with TRBD1. There are 16 residues in the CDR3. The J segment lost 3 bases and the V segment lost 3 bases, leaving 9 bases of the junction unmatched. Germline lookup yields CDR1 SQVTM and CDR2 ANQGSEA. This chain's CDR3 is CSVDPTGTGGIYEQYF. CDR3 DNA sequence: TGCAGCGTTGACCCAACCGGGACAGGGGGCATCTACGAGCAGTACTTC.

In regard to this clonotype: This clone may be a read error of a much larger clone one base away. This chain connects TRBV7-9 to TRBJ2-3; TRBD2 agrees at 7 bases. The CDR3 has 17 amino acids. The germline V gene encodes CDR1 SEHNR and CDR2 FQNEAQ (reference sequence). CDR3 sequence reads: CASSFPSGELLGDAQYF. CDR3 nucleotides: TGTGCCAGCAGCTTTCCCAGCGGGGAGCTTTTAGGAGATGCGCAGTATTTT.

A remark on this clonotype: Being one base from a much bigger clone, this may be a read error. V is TRBV4-1 and J is TRBJ2-7, with D possibly TRBD2 on 5 matching bases. Germline CDR1 MGHRA, CDR2 YSYEKL. Trimming shortened V by 4 bases and J by 6 bases, and 13 bases separated the two germline ends. The CDR3 loop spans 13 amino acids. CDR3 residues: CASSLSGVIEQYF. Here the CDR3 DNA reads TGCGCCAGCAGCCTGAGCGGAGTCATCGAGCAGTACTTC.

This clonotype was picked up many times. The chain recombines TRBV29-1 with TRBJ2-3; D might be TRBD1 (5 bases). This CDR3 spans 15 amino acids. Trimming removed 3 bases at V and 0 bases at J, with 13 bases between. The germline V gene has CDR1 SQVTM and CDR2 ANQGSEA. The CDR3 nucleotides read TGCAGCGTTGACGACAGTTACTCTAGCACAGATACGCAGTATTTT. Protein: CSVDDSYSSTDTQYF.

This chain joins TRBV20-1 and TRBJ1-3; weak D call: TRBD1 (5 bases). Trimming removed 5 bases from V and 1 base from J, with 12 bases in between. The length of the CDR3 is 14 residues. From germline, CDR1 is DFQATT and CDR2 SNEGSKA (reference sequence). The CDR3 coding sequence is TGCAGTGCTGGGACGGATTCATCTGGAAACACCATATATTTT. It specifies CSAGTDSSGNTIYF.

This clonotype occurred many times. The chain links TRBV4-1 to TRBJ1-5; no clear D gene. The V and J ends lost 3 bases and 5 bases respectively, with 17 bases between them. CDR1 is MGHRA and CDR2 is YSYEKL in the germline V gene. This CDR3 has 16 amino acids. In DNA, the CDR3 is TGCGCCAGCAGCCAGGATAACCTACAAGATTATCAGCCCCAGCATTTT. Its protein product is CASSQDNLQDYQPQHF.

Written as DNA, the CDR3 is TGTGCCAGCAGTTTCTTGACAGGCATTAAAATTTCTGGGGCCAACGTCCTGACTTTC. Amino acid sequence: CASSFLTGIKISGANVLTF. This sequence joins TRBV6-5 and TRBJ2-6, with a possible D match to TRBD1 (6 bases). Germline CDR1 is MNHEY and CDR2 is SVGAGI. Trimming left V 4 bases short and J 1 base short, with 20 bases between. CDR3 size: 19 residues.

The V and J genes are TRBV29-1 and TRBJ2-1, with D perhaps matching TRBD2 (6 bases). V dropped 7 bases and J dropped 9 bases, with 19 bases sitting between them. The length of the CDR3 is 13 residues. Germline CDR1 and CDR2: SQVTM and ANQGSEA. CDR3: CSANTRGTVEQFF. In DNA form, the CDR3 reads TGCAGCGCCAACACACGCGGGACTGTTGAGCAGTTCTTC.